This TCR beta chain was identified during a study of blood T cells in healthy people across ages. CDR3 length: 14 amino acids. CDR1 and CDR2 from the germline V gene are SGHDT and YYEEEE. V was pared by 4 bases and J by 5 bases, with 8 bases of the junction left unmatched. PCR was performed a second time for roughly 6 to 12 cycles using a sample-barcoded 5' primer and a J-beta primer mix. One entry per CDR3 protein results from TCRdb running MiXCR on the 5' RACE reads. The top ten clones hold 20% to 25% of a sample with around 940,000 distinct CDR3 sequences, just over 50% of them seen once. Notes on the study in general: Diversity estimates from one million T cells were considered underestimates.

Details on this clonotype: Its target is not known.

Donors gave ten milliliters of peripheral blood apiece. This sequence was found in a woman aged 55-69 years in good health. The specimen was blood. The chain has TRBV5-6 and TRBJ2-7; 8 nucleotides agree with TRBD1. CDR3 nucleotide sequence: TGTGCCAGCAGCCGGACAGGGATTTCACACGAGCAGTACTTC. Translation: CASSRTGISHEQYF. Full variable domain (remainder filled in from reference TRBV5-6 and TRBJ2-7): DAGVTQSPTHLIKTRGQQVTLRCSPKSGHDTVSWYQQALGQGPQFIFQYYEEEERQRGNFPDRFSGHQFPNYSSELNVNALLLGDSALYLCASSRTGISHEQYFGPGTRLTVT.